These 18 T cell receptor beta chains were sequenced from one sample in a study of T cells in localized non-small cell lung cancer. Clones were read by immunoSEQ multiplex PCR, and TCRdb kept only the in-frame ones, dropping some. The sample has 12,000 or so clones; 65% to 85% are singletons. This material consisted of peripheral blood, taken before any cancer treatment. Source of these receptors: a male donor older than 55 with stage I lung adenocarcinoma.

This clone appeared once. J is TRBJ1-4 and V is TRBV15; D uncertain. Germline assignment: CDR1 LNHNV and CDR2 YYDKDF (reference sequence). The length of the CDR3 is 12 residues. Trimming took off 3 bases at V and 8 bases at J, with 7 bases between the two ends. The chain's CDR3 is CATSRAGEKLFF. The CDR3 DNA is TGTGCCACCAGCAGGGCCGGCGAAAAACTGTTTTTT.

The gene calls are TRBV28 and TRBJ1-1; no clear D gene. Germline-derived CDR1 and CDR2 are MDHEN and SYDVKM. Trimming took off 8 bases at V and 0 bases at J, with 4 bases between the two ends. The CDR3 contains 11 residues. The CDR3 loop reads CASWMNTEAFF. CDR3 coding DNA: TGTGCCAGCTGGATGAACACTGAAGCTTTCTTT.

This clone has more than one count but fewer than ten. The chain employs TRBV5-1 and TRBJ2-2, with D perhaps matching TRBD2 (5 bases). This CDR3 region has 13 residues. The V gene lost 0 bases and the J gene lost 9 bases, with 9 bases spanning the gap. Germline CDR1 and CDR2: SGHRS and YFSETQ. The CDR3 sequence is CASSLALGRELFF. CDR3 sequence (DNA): TGCGCCAGCAGCTTGGCCCTCGGGAGGGAGCTGTTTTTT.

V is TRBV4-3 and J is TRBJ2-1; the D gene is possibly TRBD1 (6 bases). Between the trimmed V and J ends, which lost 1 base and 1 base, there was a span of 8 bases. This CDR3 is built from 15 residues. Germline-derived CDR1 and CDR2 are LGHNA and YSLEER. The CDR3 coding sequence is TGCGCCAGCAGCCAAGGGGGGACATCCTACAATGAGCAGTTCTTC. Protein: CASSQGGTSYNEQFF.

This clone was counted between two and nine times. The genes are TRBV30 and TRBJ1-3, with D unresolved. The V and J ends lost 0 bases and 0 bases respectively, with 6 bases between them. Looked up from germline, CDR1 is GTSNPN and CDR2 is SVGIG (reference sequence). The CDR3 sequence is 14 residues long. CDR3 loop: CAWSVERSGNTIYF. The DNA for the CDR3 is TGTGCCTGGAGTGTAGAGCGCTCTGGAAACACCATATATTTT.

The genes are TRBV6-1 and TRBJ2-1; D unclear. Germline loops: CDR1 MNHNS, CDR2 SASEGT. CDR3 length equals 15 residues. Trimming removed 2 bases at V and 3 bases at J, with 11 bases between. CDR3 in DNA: TGTGCCAGCAGTGAATCGGCAGAAGGCTACAATGAGCAGTTCTTC. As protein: CASSESAEGYNEQFF.

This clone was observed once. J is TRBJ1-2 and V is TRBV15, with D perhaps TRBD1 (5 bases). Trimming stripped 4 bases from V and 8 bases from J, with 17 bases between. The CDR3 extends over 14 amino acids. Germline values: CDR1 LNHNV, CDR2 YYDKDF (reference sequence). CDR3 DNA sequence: TGTGCCACCAGCAAGGCCCAGGGCCTCGGCGGCTACACCTTC. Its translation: CATSKAQGLGGYTF. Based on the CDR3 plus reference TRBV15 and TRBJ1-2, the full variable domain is DAMVIQNPRYQVTQFGKPVTLSCSQTLNHNVMYWYQQKSSQAPKLLFHYYDKDFNNEADTPDNFQSRRPNTSFCFLDIRSPGLGDTAMYLCATSKAQGLGGYTFGSGTRLTVV.

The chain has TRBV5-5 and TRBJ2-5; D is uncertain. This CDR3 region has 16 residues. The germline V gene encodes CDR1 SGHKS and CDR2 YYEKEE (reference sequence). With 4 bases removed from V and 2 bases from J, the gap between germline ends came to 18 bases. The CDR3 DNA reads TGTGCCAGCAGCCCTCTCCTTGCTCGGGCGCAAGAGACCCAGTACTTC. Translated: CASSPLLARAQETQYF. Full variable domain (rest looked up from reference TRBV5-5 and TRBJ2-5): DAGVTQSPTHLIKTRGQQVTLRCSPISGHKSVSWYQQVLGQGPQFIFQYYEKEERGRGNFPDRFSARQFPNYSSELNVNALLLGDSALYLCASSPLLARAQETQYFGPGTRLLVL.

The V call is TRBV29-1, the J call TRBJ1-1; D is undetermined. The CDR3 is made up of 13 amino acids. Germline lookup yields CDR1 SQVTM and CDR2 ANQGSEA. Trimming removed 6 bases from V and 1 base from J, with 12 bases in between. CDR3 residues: CSVRTSENTEAFF. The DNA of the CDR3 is TGCAGCGTGAGGACCAGTGAGAACACTGAAGCTTTCTTT.

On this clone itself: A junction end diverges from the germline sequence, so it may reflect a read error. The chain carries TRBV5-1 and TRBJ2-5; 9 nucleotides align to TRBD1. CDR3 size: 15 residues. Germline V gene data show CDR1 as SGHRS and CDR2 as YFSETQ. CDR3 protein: CASSLGLDRGETQYF. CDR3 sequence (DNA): TGCGCCAGCAGTTTGGGGTTGGACAGGGGCGAGACCCAGTACTTC.

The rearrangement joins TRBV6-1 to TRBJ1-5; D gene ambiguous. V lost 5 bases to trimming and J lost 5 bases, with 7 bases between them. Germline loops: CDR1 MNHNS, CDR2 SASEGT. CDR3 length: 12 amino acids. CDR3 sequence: CASSTQHQPQHF. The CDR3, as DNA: TGTGCCAGCAGTACACAACATCAGCCCCAGCATTTT.

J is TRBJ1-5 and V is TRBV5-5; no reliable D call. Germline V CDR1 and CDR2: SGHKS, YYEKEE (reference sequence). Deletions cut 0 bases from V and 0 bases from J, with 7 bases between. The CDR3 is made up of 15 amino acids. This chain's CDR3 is CASSLEADSNQPQHF. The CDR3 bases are TGTGCCAGCAGCTTGGAGGCAGATAGCAATCAGCCCCAGCATTTT.

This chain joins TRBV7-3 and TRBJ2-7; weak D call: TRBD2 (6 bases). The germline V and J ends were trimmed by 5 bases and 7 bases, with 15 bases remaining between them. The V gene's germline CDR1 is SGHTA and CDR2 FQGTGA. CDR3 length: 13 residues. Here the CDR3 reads CASSPGAGREQYF. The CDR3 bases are TGTGCCAGCAGCCCCGGCGCGGGGCGGGAGCAGTACTTC.

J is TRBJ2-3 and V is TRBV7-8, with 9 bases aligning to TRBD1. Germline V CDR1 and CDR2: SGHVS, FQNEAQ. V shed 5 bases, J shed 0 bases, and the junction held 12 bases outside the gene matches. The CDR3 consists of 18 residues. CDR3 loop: CASSDRDRVIGSTDTQYF. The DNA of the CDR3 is TGTGCCAGCAGCGACCGGGACAGGGTAATAGGTAGCACAGATACGCAGTATTTT.

CDR3 sequence (DNA): TGTGCCAGTAGTATAGGACAGGGGACCGAGCAGTACTTC. This codes for CASSIGQGTEQYF. The chain is built from TRBV19 and TRBJ2-7, with 8 bases fitting TRBD1. The ends lost 1 base at V and 6 bases at J; junction bases unmatched: 2. The CDR3 covers 13 residues. CDR1 LNHDA and CDR2 SQIVND come from the germline V gene (reference sequence).

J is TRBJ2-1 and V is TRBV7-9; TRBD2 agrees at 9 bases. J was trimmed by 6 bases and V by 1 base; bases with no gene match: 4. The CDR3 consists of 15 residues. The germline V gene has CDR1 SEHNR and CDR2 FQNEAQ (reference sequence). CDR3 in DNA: TGTGCCAGCAGCTTAGAAGCGGGAGGTTCCAATGAGCAGTTCTTC. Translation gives CASSLEAGGSNEQFF.

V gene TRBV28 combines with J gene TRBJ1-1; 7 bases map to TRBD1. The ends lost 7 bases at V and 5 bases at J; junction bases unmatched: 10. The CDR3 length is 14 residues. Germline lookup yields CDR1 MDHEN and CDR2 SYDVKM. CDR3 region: CASIEGGEGTEAFF. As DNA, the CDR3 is TGTGCCAGCATCGAAGGGGGCGAAGGGACTGAAGCTTTCTTT.

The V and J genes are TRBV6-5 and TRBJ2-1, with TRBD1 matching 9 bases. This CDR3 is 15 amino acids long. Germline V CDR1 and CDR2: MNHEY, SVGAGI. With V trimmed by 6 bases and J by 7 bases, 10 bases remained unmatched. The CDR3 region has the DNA TGTGCCAGCAGACCCGACAGGGGGTACCGAAATGAGCAGTTCTTC. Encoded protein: CASRPDRGYRNEQFF.